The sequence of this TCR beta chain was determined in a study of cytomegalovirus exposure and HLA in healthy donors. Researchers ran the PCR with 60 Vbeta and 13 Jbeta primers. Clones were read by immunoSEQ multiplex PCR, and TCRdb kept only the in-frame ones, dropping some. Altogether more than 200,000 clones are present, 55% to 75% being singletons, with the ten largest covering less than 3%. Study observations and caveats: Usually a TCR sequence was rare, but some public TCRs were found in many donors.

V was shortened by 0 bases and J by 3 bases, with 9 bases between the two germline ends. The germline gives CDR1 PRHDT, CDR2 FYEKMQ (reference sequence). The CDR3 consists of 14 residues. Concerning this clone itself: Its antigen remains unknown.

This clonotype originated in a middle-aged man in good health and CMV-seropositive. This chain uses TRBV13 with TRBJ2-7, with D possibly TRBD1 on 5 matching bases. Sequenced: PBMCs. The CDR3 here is CASSLGEDSYEQYF. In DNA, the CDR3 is TGTGCCAGCAGCTTAGGTGAAGACAGCTACGAGCAGTACTTC.